This T cell receptor (beta chain) comes out of a study of CD8+ T cells in alopecia areata. As for the study in general: Each day, treated patients took oral tofacitinib twice, at 5 to 10 mg per dose. Overall study results and limits: The link between baseline CD8+ expansion and response remains uncertain with one nonresponder. A large proportion of expanded lesional clones were detected persisting in scalp and blood during tofacitinib. For lesional scalp, especially alopecia totalis/universalis, clonality was higher than in normal scalp.

Reverse transcribed after extraction, RNA yielded cDNA as the sequencing template. Repertoires were generated with immunoSEQ multiplex PCR, while TCRdb's copy carries only in-frame clones and drops some. The data hold about 87,000 clones, with 70% to 80% observed a single time. Concerning this clone itself: Antigen unknown.

Specified treatment: oral pan-JAK inhibitor, 5-10 mg twice daily. This receptor was identified in a human donor with alopecia areata. The sequencing used CD8+ T cells sorted from blood, collected at week 44, from a patient treated with tofacitinib.

The CDR3 nucleotides read TGTGCCAGCAGCCCCAGGGATACCTACGAGCAGTACTTC. It is translated as CASSPRDTYEQYF. The chain couples TRBV7-9 to TRBJ2-7, with a possible D match to TRBD1 (5 bases). The CDR3 extends over 13 amino acids. Trimming stripped 5 bases from V and 2 bases from J, with 10 bases between. The germline gives CDR1 SEHNR, CDR2 FQNEAQ (reference sequence).